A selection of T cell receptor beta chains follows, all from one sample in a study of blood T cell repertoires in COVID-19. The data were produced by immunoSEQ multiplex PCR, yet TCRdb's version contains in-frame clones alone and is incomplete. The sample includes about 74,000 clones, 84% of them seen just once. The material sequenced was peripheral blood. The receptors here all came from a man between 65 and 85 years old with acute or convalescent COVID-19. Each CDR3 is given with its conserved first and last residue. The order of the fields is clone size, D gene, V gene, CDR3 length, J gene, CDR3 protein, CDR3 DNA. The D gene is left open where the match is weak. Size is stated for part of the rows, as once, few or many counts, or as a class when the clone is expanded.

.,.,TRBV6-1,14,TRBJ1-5,CASSLTGSKGPQHF,TGTGCCAGCAGTTTAACAGGCTCCAAGGGGCCCCAGCATTTT
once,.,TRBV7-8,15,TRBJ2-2,CASSSRTASATGLFF,TGTGCCAGCAGCTCCCGGACAGCCTCTGCAACAGGGCTGTTTTTT
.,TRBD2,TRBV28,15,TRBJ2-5,CASSRTSGSAETQYF,TGTGCCAGCAGTCGGACTAGCGGGAGTGCAGAGACCCAGTACTTC
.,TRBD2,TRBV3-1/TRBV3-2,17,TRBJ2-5,CASSRGGLAGGVKTQYF,TGTGCCAGCAGCCGCGGGGGGTTAGCGGGAGGGGTGAAGACCCAGTACTTC
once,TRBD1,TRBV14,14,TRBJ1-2,CASSHPGQGDGYTF,TGTGCCAGCAGCCATCCGGGACAGGGGGACGGCTACACCTTC
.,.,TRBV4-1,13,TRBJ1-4,CASMRQGWEKLFF,TGCGCCAGCATGAGGCAGGGGTGGGAAAAACTGTTTTTT
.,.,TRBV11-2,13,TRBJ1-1,CASRLIVNTEAFF,TGTGCCAGCAGACTTATAGTTAACACTGAAGCTTTCTTT
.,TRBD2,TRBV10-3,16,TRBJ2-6,CAIKLAESSGANVLTF,TGTGCCATCAAGCTAGCGGAGAGCTCTGGGGCCAACGTCCTGACTTTC
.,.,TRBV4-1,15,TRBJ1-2,CASSPSPGWDYGYTF,TGCGCCAGCAGCCCCAGTCCAGGGTGGGACTATGGCTACACCTTC
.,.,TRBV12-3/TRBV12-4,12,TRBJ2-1,CASSRAGTEQFF,TGTGCCAGCAGCCGTGCCGGGACAGAGCAGTTCTTC
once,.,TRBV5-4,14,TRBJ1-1,CASSPTVVNTEAFF,TGTGCCAGCAGCCCCACGGTCGTGAACACTGAAGCTTTCTTT
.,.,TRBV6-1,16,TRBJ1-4,CASSALWGATNEKLFF,TGTGCCAGCAGTGCACTATGGGGAGCAACTAATGAAAAACTGTTTTTT
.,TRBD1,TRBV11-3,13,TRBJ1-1,CASSFRTGTEAFF,TGTGCCAGCAGCTTTAGGACAGGGACCGAAGCTTTCTTT
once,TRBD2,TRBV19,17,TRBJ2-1,CASSIVSGTQSYNEQFF,TGTGCCAGTAGTATAGTTAGCGGGACCCAATCCTACAATGAGCAGTTCTTC
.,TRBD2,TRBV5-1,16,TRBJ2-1,CASSLSSGLTYNEQFF,TGCGCCAGCAGCTTGTCTAGCGGGTTGACCTACAATGAGCAGTTCTTC
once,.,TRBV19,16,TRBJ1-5,CASSIGTPAGNQPQHF,TGTGCCAGTAGTATAGGGACACCGGCGGGCAATCAGCCCCAGCATTTT
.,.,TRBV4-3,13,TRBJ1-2,CASGAWGLDGYTF,TGCGCCAGCGGAGCGTGGGGGCTGGATGGCTACACCTTC
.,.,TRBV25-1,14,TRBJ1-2,CASRMQGKNYGYTF,TGTGCCAGCAGGATGCAGGGGAAGAACTATGGCTACACCTTC
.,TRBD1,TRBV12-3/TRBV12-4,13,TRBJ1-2,CASRLGQDYGYTF,TGTGCCAGCAGACTAGGACAGGACTATGGCTACACCTTC
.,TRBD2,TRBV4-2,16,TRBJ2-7,CASSPGTSGSLYEQYF,TGTGCCAGCAGCCCGGGCACTAGCGGATCCCTTTACGAGCAGTACTTC
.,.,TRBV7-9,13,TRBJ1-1,CASSFQENTEAFF,TGTGCCAGCAGCTTCCAGGAGAACACTGAAGCTTTCTTT
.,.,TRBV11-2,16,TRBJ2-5,CASSPPGRGAGETQYF,TGTGCCAGCAGTCCCCCGGGCAGGGGGGCGGGGGAGACCCAGTACTTC
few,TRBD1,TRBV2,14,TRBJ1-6,CATHGTAVPSPLHF,TGTGCCACTCACGGGACAGCGGTTCCTTCACCCCTCCACTTT
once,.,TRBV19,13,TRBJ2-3,CASIGENTDTQYF,TGTGCCAGTATAGGGGAAAACACAGATACGCAGTATTTT
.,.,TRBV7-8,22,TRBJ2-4,CASSPPSGIRADGGLAKNIQYF,TGTGCCAGCAGCCCCCCTTCTGGTATTCGGGCCGATGGGGGGTTAGCCAAAAACATTCAGTACTTC
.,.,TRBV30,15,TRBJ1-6,CAWGIAGTRNSPLHF,TGTGCCTGGGGGATAGCAGGGACACGTAATTCACCCCTCCACTTT
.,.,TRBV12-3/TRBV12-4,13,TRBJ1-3,CASSPGLRNTIYF,TGTGCCAGCAGTCCGGGACTCAGAAACACCATATATTTT
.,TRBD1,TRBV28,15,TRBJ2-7,CASSLADRGAYEQYF,TGTGCCAGCAGTTTAGCGGACAGGGGTGCCTACGAGCAGTACTTC
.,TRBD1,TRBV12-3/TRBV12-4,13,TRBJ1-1,CASRRQGVTEAFF,TGTGCCAGCAGGAGACAGGGGGTGACTGAAGCTTTCTTT
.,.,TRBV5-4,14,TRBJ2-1,CASSLQGGYNEQFF,TGTGCCAGCAGCCTACAGGGTGGGTACAATGAGCAGTTCTTC
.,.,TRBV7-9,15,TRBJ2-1,CASSLDGGPYNEQFF,TGTGCCAGCAGCTTAGACGGGGGTCCCTACAATGAGCAGTTCTTC
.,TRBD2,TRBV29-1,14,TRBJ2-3,CSVEGGSGADTQYF,TGCAGCGTTGAGGGCGGGAGTGGCGCAGATACGCAGTATTTT
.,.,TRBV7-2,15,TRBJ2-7,CASSLVVATLGEQYF,TGTGCCAGCAGCTTAGTGGTAGCGACATTGGGAGAGCAGTACTTC
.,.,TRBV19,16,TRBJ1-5,CASSTDRGAGNQPQHF,TGTGCCAGTAGTACGGACAGAGGGGCAGGCAATCAGCCCCAGCATTTT
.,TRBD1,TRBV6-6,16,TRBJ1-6,CASSYPRQGGNSPLHF,TGTGCCAGCAGTTACCCCCGACAGGGTGGAAATTCACCCCTCCACTTT